This T cell receptor beta chain was identified in a study of T-cell memory formation after mild COVID-19. Background on the study: TCR clusters largely stayed donor specific.

General observations from the study: CD8+ contracting clones occupied EMRA, while CD4+ ones occupied mainly CM and EM.

The V end lost 5 bases, the J end lost 2 bases, and 15 bases lay between the germline ends. CDR3 length: 15 amino acids. From the 5' RACE reads, TCRdb called clonotypes with MiXCR, one entry per CDR3 protein. The table shows approximately 240,000 distinct CDR3 sequences, with over 15% occurring only once. Remarks on this clonotype: Its specificity is not known.

Sequencing was done on a sample of PBMCs or a T cell subset sorted from them (not recorded which). The rearrangement joins TRBV12-3 or TRBV12-4 to TRBJ2-5; no reliable D call. The receptor was derived from a man younger than 35 who had mild COVID-19 (a few samples of this study predate the infection). Cell type and time point are not known. The CDR3 here is CASSTWRGRQETQYF. The CDR3 DNA follows: TGTGCCAGCAGTACCTGGCGAGGACGGCAAGAGACCCAGTACTTC.